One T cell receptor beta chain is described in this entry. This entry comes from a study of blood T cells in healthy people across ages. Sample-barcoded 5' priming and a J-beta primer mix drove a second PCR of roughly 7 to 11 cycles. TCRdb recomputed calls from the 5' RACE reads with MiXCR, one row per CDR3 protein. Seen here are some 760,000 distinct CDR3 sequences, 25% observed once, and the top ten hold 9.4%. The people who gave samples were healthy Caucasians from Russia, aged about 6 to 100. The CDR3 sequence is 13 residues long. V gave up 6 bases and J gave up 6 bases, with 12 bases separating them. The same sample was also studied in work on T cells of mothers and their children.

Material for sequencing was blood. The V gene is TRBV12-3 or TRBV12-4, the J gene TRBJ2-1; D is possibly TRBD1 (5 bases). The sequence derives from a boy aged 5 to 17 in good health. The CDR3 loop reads CASSMGQGNEQFF. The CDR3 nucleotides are TGTGCCAGCAGCATGGGGCAAGGCAATGAGCAGTTCTTC.